Listed here are 17 T cell receptor beta chains from one sample, sequenced in a study of blood T cell repertoires in COVID-19. Assay used: immunoSEQ multiplex PCR; TCRdb lists only in-frame clones, some missing. The data show tens of thousands of clones, 80% to 90% seen once. Material for sequencing was peripheral blood. The source is a man under 40 with acute or convalescent COVID-19.

This sequence joins TRBV5-5 and TRBJ2-1; TRBD2 might be the D (6 bases). The CDR3 spans 16 residues. V lost 1 base, J lost 0 bases, and 11 bases lay in between. CDR1 and CDR2 (germline): SGHKS, YYEKEE (reference sequence). DNA of the CDR3: TGTGCCAGCAGCTTGTTGGCGGGGAACTCCTACAATGAGCAGTTCTTC. Translated: CASSLLAGNSYNEQFF. The full variable domain, its missing parts supplied by reference TRBV5-5 and TRBJ2-1, is DAGVTQSPTHLIKTRGQQVTLRCSPISGHKSVSWYQQVLGQGPQFIFQYYEKEERGRGNFPDRFSARQFPNYSSELNVNALLLGDSALYLCASSLLAGNSYNEQFFGPGTRLTVL.

V usage is TRBV2 and J usage is TRBJ2-3, with 8 positions matching TRBD2. Germline-derived CDR1 and CDR2 are SNHLY and FYNNEI. CDR3 length equals 16 residues. V shed 5 bases, J shed 0 bases, and the junction held 7 bases outside the gene matches. CDR3 sequence (DNA): TGTGCCAGCAGTCGCGGGAGGCGCTATAGCACAGATACGCAGTATTTT. It specifies CASSRGRRYSTDTQYF.

The rearrangement links TRBV5-5 to TRBJ1-1; weak D call: TRBD1 (6 bases). CDR3 length equals 17 residues. The V gene lost 1 base and the J gene lost 0 bases, with 16 bases spanning the gap. CDR1 is SGHKS, CDR2 YYEKEE, per germline (reference sequence). The CDR3 DNA sequence: TGTGCCAGCAGCTTGAGATATACGGACAGCGTGAACACTGAAGCTTTCTTT. Translating gives CASSLRYTDSVNTEAFF.

This chain uses TRBV3-1 (or the pseudogene TRBV3-2) with TRBJ1-4; D unclear. This CDR3 has 14 amino acids. V was shortened by 2 bases and J by 4 bases, with 8 bases between the two germline ends. Per the germline V gene, CDR1 is LGHDT and CDR2 is YNNKEL (reference sequence). This chain's CDR3 is CASSQSGINEKLFF. The CDR3 DNA sequence: TGTGCCAGCAGCCAATCCGGGATTAATGAAAAACTGTTTTTT.

The chain recombines TRBV5-5 with TRBJ2-3; D unresolved. CDR1 is SGHKS and CDR2 is YYEKEE in the germline V gene (reference sequence). The V end lost 1 base, the J end lost 2 bases, and 8 bases lay between the germline ends. The CDR3 contains 14 residues. The CDR3 DNA sequence: TGTGCCAGCAGCTTGTTAACAAACACAGATACGCAGTATTTT. Its protein product is CASSLLTNTDTQYF. Full variable domain (rest looked up from reference TRBV5-5 and TRBJ2-3): DAGVTQSPTHLIKTRGQQVTLRCSPISGHKSVSWYQQVLGQGPQFIFQYYEKEERGRGNFPDRFSARQFPNYSSELNVNALLLGDSALYLCASSLLTNTDTQYFGPGTRLTVL.

This chain uses TRBV19 with TRBJ2-7, with no clear D. Germline V gives CDR1 LNHDA, CDR2 SQIVND (reference sequence). This CDR3 is built from 12 residues. V was clipped by 8 bases and J by 3 bases, with 11 bases between them. The CDR3 reads CASLNSNYEQYF. The CDR3 nucleotides read TGTGCCAGTCTTAACTCAAACTACGAGCAGTACTTC.

V and J are TRBV28 and TRBJ1-6; 8 bases fit TRBD1. This CDR3 contains 15 residues. V was clipped by 3 bases and J by 10 bases; unmatched bases: 8. Germline V gives CDR1 MDHEN, CDR2 SYDVKM. CDR3 in DNA: TGTGCCAGCAGTTTCTCCCGACAGGGGAGCTCACCCCTCCACTTT. As protein: CASSFSRQGSSPLHF.

This clone was seen just once. The chain links TRBV2 to TRBJ1-5, with D hard to call. The V end lost 5 bases, the J end lost 4 bases, and 12 bases lay between the germline ends. CDR3 size: 14 residues. From germline, CDR1 is SNHLY and CDR2 FYNNEI. The CDR3 nucleotides read TGTGCCAGCAGTCCGGACGGGAAGAATCAGCCCCAGCATTTT. Protein sequence: CASSPDGKNQPQHF.

The chain uses TRBV19 and TRBJ1-2; 8 nucleotides agree with TRBD1. V lost 7 bases, J lost 6 bases, and 4 bases stayed unmatched. CDR1 LNHDA and CDR2 SQIVND come from the germline V gene (reference sequence). This CDR3 comprises 12 residues. CDR3 DNA sequence: TGTGCCAGTAACGACAGGGGTGATGGCTACACCTTC. It yields the protein CASNDRGDGYTF.

This sequence joins TRBV4-1 and TRBJ2-5; D is unresolved. The V end lost 0 bases, the J end lost 1 base, and 9 bases lay between the germline ends. This CDR3 has 15 amino acids. In germline, CDR1 is MGHRA, CDR2 YSYEKL. The DNA of the CDR3 is TGCGCCAGCAGCCAAGATCGGTCTGTCCAAGAGACCCAGTACTTC. This codes for CASSQDRSVQETQYF.

The chain carries TRBV4-3 and TRBJ1-1; 7 positions match TRBD1. Germline values: CDR1 LGHNA, CDR2 YSLEER. The CDR3 contains 15 residues. Trimming cost V 0 bases and J 5 bases; bases outside gene matches: 6. The CDR3 reads CASSQDQGVATEAFF. Written as DNA, the CDR3 is TGCGCCAGCAGCCAAGACCAGGGGGTAGCGACTGAAGCTTTCTTT.

The chain is built from TRBV5-6 and TRBJ2-7; D is perhaps TRBD2 (6 bases). V lost 3 bases and J 5 bases, leaving 6 bases between the germline ends. In germline, CDR1 is SGHDT, CDR2 YYEEEE. The CDR3 consists of 11 residues. The CDR3 spells CASSWGDEQYF. CDR3 DNA: TGTGCCAGCAGCTGGGGGGACGAGCAGTACTTC.

This chain uses TRBV6-6 with TRBJ1-5; D is ambiguous. The CDR3 runs 13 residues. Trimming removed 6 bases at V and 3 bases at J, with 9 bases between. The germline V gene has CDR1 MNHNY and CDR2 SVGAGI (reference sequence). The chain's CDR3 is CASRLGANQPQHF. Here the CDR3 DNA reads TGTGCCAGCAGGCTGGGAGCCAATCAGCCCCAGCATTTT.

The V gene is TRBV30, the J gene TRBJ2-7; tentative D call: TRBD2 (5 bases). V was shortened by 4 bases and J by 0 bases, with 10 bases between the two germline ends. The CDR3 contains 13 residues. Germline values: CDR1 GTSNPN, CDR2 SVGIG (reference sequence). The CDR3 DNA sequence: TGTGCCTGGACCCGAGGAGGCTCCTACGAGCAGTACTTC. It is translated as CAWTRGGSYEQYF.

V gene TRBV15 combines with J gene TRBJ2-1; D gene uncertain. V lost 4 bases and J 0 bases, leaving 13 bases between the germline ends. CDR1 is LNHNV, CDR2 YYDKDF, per germline (reference sequence). The length of the CDR3 is 16 residues. The DNA for the CDR3 is TGTGCCACCAGCACCGCCCTGGCCAGCTCCTACAATGAGCAGTTCTTC. Protein product: CATSTALASSYNEQFF.

The chain employs TRBV5-1 and TRBJ2-5, with D maybe TRBD1 (5 bases). Germline V lookup: CDR1 SGHRS, CDR2 YFSETQ. The V end was cut by 0 bases, the J end by 5 bases, with 11 bases between. This CDR3 is built from 14 residues. Here the CDR3 DNA reads TGCGCCAGCAGCTTGGTGGGGCTACCTGAGACCCAGTACTTC. Protein product: CASSLVGLPETQYF.

The chain uses TRBV28 and TRBJ1-1; D uncertain. The V end was cut by 7 bases, the J end by 2 bases, with 8 bases between. The CDR3 is made up of 12 amino acids. CDR1 and CDR2 from the germline V gene are MDHEN and SYDVKM. CDR3: CASNLANTEAFF. For the CDR3, the DNA is TGTGCCAGCAACCTGGCCAACACTGAAGCTTTCTTT.